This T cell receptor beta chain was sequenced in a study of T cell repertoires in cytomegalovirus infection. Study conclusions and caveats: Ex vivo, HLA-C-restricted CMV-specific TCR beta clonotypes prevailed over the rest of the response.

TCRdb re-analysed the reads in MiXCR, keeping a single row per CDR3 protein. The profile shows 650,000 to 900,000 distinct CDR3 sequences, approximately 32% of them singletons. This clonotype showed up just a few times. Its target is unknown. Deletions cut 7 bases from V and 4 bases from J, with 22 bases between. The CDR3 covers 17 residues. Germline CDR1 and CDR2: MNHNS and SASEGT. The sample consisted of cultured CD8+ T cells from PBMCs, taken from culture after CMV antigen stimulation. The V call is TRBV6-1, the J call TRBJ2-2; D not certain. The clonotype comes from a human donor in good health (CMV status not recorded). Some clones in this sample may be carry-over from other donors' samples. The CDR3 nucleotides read TGTGCCAGCATTATTCCCGAAAGTCCCAGAGGCACCGGGGAGCTGTTTTTT. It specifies CASIIPESPRGTGELFF.